This paragraph reports one TCR beta chain. The sample belongs to a study of blood T cell repertoires in COVID-19. Across the study: PBMCs, B-cell-depleted T cells, or T cells were the source of the cDNA or gDNA that made up the material.

Authors' data handling: Reference gene primer amplification gave estimated nucleated cell counts. Sequencing used immunoSEQ multiplex PCR; TCRdb keeps in-frame clones, though not all of them. Clone size and the V and J calls come from that table; the DNA yielded D and trimming. The repertoire includes about 59,000 clones, 75% to 85% of them detected once, and roughly 30% sits in the top ten. From germline, CDR1 is SGHRS and CDR2 YFSETQ. J was trimmed by 6 bases and V by 1 base; bases with no gene match: 13. The CDR3 consists of 18 residues. Seattle enrolled patients during active infection and tracked them longitudinally.

V is TRBV5-1 and J is TRBJ2-2, with 9 bases identical to TRBD1. The sequenced material came from peripheral blood. The receptor was derived from a man aged 55 to 70 with COVID-19, enrolled during active disease. CDR3 amino acids: CASSLPLLGTGRPGELFF. The DNA of the CDR3 is TGCGCCAGCAGCTTGCCGCTATTAGGGACAGGGCGACCCGGGGAGCTGTTTTTT. Complete variable domain (other parts from reference TRBV5-1 and TRBJ2-2): KAGVTQTPRYLIKTRGQQVTLSCSPISGHRSVSWYQQTPGQGLQFLFEYFSETQRNKGNFPGRFSGRQFSNSRSEMNVSTLELGDSALYLCASSLPLLGTGRPGELFFGEGSRLTVL.